This note documents a single TCR beta chain sequence. The data originate from a study of blood T cell repertoires in COVID-19. The CDR3 is 16 residues long. V lost 4 bases, J lost 4 bases, and 9 bases stayed unmatched. CDR1 is MNHNS, CDR2 SASEGT, per germline. While infection was still active, Seattle patients were enrolled and then followed longitudinally. Per the authors' pipeline: The authors estimated nucleated cell counts from reference gene primer amplification. Data came from immunoSEQ multiplex PCR; TCRdb stores just in-frame clones and leaves some out. V and J calls and clone size follow that table, whereas D and trimming were derived from the DNA. The table shows under 550,000 clones, with about 87% occurring only once.

The sequencing input was peripheral blood. The receptor was isolated from a man younger than 30 with COVID-19, enrolled during active disease. V gene TRBV6-1 combines with J gene TRBJ2-2, with 7 bases that match TRBD1. CDR3: CASSGTGAPGTGELFF. The CDR3 DNA sequence: TGTGCCAGCAGTGGAACAGGGGCCCCGGGCACCGGGGAGCTGTTTTTT.